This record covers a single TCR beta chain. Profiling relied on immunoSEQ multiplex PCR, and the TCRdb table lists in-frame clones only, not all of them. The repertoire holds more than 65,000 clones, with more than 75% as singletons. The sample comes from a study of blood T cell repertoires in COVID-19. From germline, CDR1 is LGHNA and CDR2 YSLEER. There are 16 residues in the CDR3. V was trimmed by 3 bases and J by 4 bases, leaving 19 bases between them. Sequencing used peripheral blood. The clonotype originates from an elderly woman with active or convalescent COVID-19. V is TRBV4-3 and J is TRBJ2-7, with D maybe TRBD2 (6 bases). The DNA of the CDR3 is TGCGCCAGCAGCCAGTTTACCGGGAGCTCTCGGTACGAGCAGTACTTC. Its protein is CASSQFTGSSRYEQYF.